This TCR beta chain came from a study of cytomegalovirus exposure and HLA in healthy donors. Study-wide results and caveats: In a later analysis, productive TCRs from donors in an Asian-associated ancestry cluster reportedly carried fewer N-insertions than the cohort mean. In vitro work confirmed that a few CMV-associated chains recognize CMV antigens. In a later analysis, common viral pathogens appeared linked to several of the most significant clusters. Trimming of TCR beta V- and J-genes showed a link, identified in a later analysis, to a missense DCLRE1C variant.

Turning to this clone: The antigen is undetermined.

Primers: 60 Vbeta forward and 13 Jbeta reverse. Produced via immunoSEQ multiplex PCR; TCRdb's table is partial and in-frame only. The sample lists 150,000 to 200,000 clones; 72% were seen once. Looked up from germline, CDR1 is SQVTM and CDR2 is ANQGSEA. Trimming stripped 7 bases from V and 0 bases from J, with 9 bases between. The CDR3 extends over 12 amino acids. The receptor comes from a human donor in good health. Source material: PBMCs. The chain employs TRBV29-1 and TRBJ1-1; D is perhaps TRBD1 (6 bases). The CDR3 is CSATGLNTEAFF. CDR3 DNA sequence: TGCAGCGCCACAGGGCTGAACACTGAAGCTTTCTTT.